These 11 T cell receptor beta chains originate from one sample sequenced in a study of T cells in localized non-small cell lung cancer. The data were produced by immunoSEQ multiplex PCR, yet TCRdb's version contains in-frame clones alone and is incomplete. The sample consists of about 11,000 clones, over 65% of them appearing once. The sequenced sample was peripheral blood, obtained before any cancer treatment. The source of these receptors is a male donor older than 55 with stage I lung adenocarcinoma.

J is TRBJ1-3 and V is TRBV27; no clear D. The CDR3 is made up of 11 amino acids. CDR1 and CDR2 from the germline V gene are MNHEY and SMNVEV (reference sequence). V dropped 4 bases and J dropped 4 bases, with 2 bases sitting between them. This CDR3 is CASSSGNTIYF. DNA for the CDR3: TGTGCCAGCAGTTCAGGAAACACCATATATTTT.

This chain connects TRBV19 to TRBJ2-6, with D perhaps matching TRBD1 (5 bases). Germline CDR1 LNHDA, CDR2 SQIVND (reference sequence). The CDR3 has 16 residues. V was cut by 9 bases and J by 4 bases, with 19 bases left in between. The CDR3 loop is CASRRTSDSGANVLTF. The CDR3 DNA follows: TGTGCCAGCAGAAGGACATCCGACTCCGGGGCCAACGTCCTGACTTTC.

In regard to this clone: The same CDR3 can be traced to other DNA sequences in this sample. This sequence joins TRBV5-1 and TRBJ2-1; D tentatively reads TRBD1 or TRBD2 (5 bases each). Trimming took off 4 bases at V and 1 base at J, with 12 bases between the two ends. CDR3 length equals 15 residues. From germline, CDR1 is SGHRS and CDR2 YFSETQ. The CDR3 loop reads CASSPQGGSYNEQFF. The CDR3 bases are TGCGCCAGCAGCCCCCAGGGCGGGTCCTACAATGAGCAGTTCTTC.

This chain uses TRBV7-3 with TRBJ2-1, with D perhaps TRBD2 (6 bases). Germline assignment: CDR1 SGHTA and CDR2 FQGTGA. V was clipped by 5 bases and J by 4 bases, with 12 bases between them. This CDR3 spans 14 amino acids. The CDR3 loop reads CASSPGLPYNEQFF. The CDR3 nucleotides read TGTGCCAGCAGCCCCGGACTACCTTACAATGAGCAGTTCTTC.

This chain connects TRBV19 to TRBJ1-1; no clear D gene. From germline, CDR1 is LNHDA and CDR2 SQIVND (reference sequence). The CDR3 has 11 amino acids. Trimming shortened V by 5 bases and J by 2 bases, and 3 bases separated the two germline ends. This CDR3 is CASSRNTEAFF. The CDR3 DNA reads TGTGCCAGTAGTCGAAACACTGAAGCTTTCTTT.

The chain uses TRBV6-1 and TRBJ2-7, with D possibly matching TRBD2 (6 bases). Germline loops: CDR1 MNHNS, CDR2 SASEGT. This CDR3 is built from 15 residues. With 3 bases removed from V and 5 bases from J, the gap between germline ends came to 17 bases. CDR3 loop: CASSDGPGLTNEQYF. The CDR3 DNA reads as TGTGCCAGCAGTGATGGGCCGGGACTTACCAACGAGCAGTACTTC.

V is TRBV4-2 and J is TRBJ2-1; D is unclear. The germline gives CDR1 LGHNA, CDR2 YNFKEQ. The CDR3 sequence is 16 residues long. Trimming removed 0 bases from V and 6 bases from J, with 15 bases in between. The CDR3 loop is CASSQDGSGKSNEQFF. CDR3 coding DNA: TGTGCCAGCAGCCAAGACGGCTCAGGCAAATCCAATGAGCAGTTCTTC.

This chain uses TRBV15 with TRBJ2-2; TRBD1 matches at 9 bases. The V segment lost 3 bases and the J segment 2 bases; nucleotides outside the gene matches: 10. This CDR3 has 18 residues. CDR1 is LNHNV and CDR2 is YYDKDF in the germline V gene (reference sequence). The CDR3 spells CATSSGQGIQVNTGELFF. CDR3 in DNA: TGTGCCACCAGCAGCGGACAGGGGATTCAAGTTAACACCGGGGAGCTGTTTTTT. The entire variable domain, with the rest obtained from reference TRBV15 and TRBJ2-2, is as follows: DAMVIQNPRYQVTQFGKPVTLSCSQTLNHNVMYWYQQKSSQAPKLLFHYYDKDFNNEADTPDNFQSRRPNTSFCFLDIRSPGLGDTAMYLCATSSGQGIQVNTGELFFGEGSRLTVL.

V usage is TRBV7-9 and J usage is TRBJ1-2; maybe TRBD1 (5 bases). Per germline, CDR1 SEHNR and CDR2 FQNEAQ (reference sequence). Trimming took 11 bases from V and 8 from J, leaving 18 bases between them. There are 12 residues in the CDR3. CDR3 DNA: TGTGCCGTATCAGGGTTGAGAGAGGGCTACACCTTC. Amino acids: CAVSGLREGYTF.

The rearrangement joins TRBV28 to TRBJ1-1; maybe TRBD1 (5 bases). Trimming took off 6 bases at V and 11 bases at J, with 19 bases between the two ends. From germline, CDR1 is MDHEN and CDR2 SYDVKM. The CDR3 extends over 13 amino acids. The CDR3 region is CASRATVAGGAFF. The CDR3 DNA reads as TGTGCCAGCAGGGCGACAGTGGCCGGTGGGGCTTTCTTT.

The chain employs TRBV11-3 and TRBJ2-1; TRBD2 matches at 8 bases. V trimming: 1 base; J trimming: 5 bases; junction bases outside the gene matches: 4. The CDR3 contains 15 residues. Germline CDR1 reads SGHNT; CDR2 reads YENEEA. The CDR3 reads CASSLGTSGNNEQFF. The CDR3 bases are TGTGCCAGCAGCTTAGGAACTAGCGGAAACAATGAGCAGTTCTTC.